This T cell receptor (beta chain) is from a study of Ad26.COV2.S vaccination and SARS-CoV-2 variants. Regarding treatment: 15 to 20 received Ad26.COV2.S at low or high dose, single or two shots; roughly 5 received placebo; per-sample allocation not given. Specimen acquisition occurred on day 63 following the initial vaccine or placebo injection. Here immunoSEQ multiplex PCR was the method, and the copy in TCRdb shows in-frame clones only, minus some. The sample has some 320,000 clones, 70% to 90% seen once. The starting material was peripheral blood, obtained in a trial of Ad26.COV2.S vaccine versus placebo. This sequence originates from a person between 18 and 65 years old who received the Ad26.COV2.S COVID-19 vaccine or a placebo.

The CDR3 is CASSLVRHRETGELFF. As DNA, the CDR3 is TGTGCCAGCAGCTTAGTTCGGCACAGGGAGACCGGGGAGCTGTTTTTT. The rearrangement links TRBV11-3 to TRBJ2-2, with TRBD1 as a possible D gene (6 bases). Germline V lookup: CDR1 SGHNT, CDR2 YENEEA. This CDR3 contains 16 residues. Trimming cost V 1 base and J 5 bases, with 14 bases left between them.